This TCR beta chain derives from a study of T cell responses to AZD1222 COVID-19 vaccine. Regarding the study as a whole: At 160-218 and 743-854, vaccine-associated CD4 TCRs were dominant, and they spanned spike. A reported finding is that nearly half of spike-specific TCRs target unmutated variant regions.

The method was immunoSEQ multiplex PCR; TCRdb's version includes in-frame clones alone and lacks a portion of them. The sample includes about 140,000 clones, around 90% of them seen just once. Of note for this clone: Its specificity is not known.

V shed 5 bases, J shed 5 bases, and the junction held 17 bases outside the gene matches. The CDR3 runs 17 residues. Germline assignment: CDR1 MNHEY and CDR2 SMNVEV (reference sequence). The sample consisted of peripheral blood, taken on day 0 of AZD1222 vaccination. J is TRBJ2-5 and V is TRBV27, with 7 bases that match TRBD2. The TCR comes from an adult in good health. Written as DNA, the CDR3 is TGTGCCAGCAGTCCTGATCGCGGCAGGGAGGGTAGGGAGACCCAGTACTTC. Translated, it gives CASSPDRGREGRETQYF.